This entry features one T cell receptor (beta chain) sequence. CDR3 length equals 16 residues. V was cut by 1 base and J by 0 bases, with 10 bases left in between. Enrolled through a virtual design, the participants were between roughly 18 and 90 years of age and came from some 25 US areas. Clinical histories supplied by participants themselves formed the basis of cohort assignment. This sample is part of a study of blood T cell repertoires in COVID-19. Whole-study context: The origin of the acute and convalescent COVID-19 samples was the United States, Italy and Spain.

As originally analysed: Amplification with reference gene primers provided the estimates of nucleated cell counts. Libraries were prepared by immunoSEQ multiplex PCR; TCRdb keeps only in-frame clonotypes and omits some of them. Clone size and the V and J calls come from that table; the DNA yielded D and trimming. The table lists 150,000 or so clones, approximately 80% of them singletons. The chain has TRBV23-1 and TRBJ1-5; no reliable D call. TRBV23-1 qualifies as an ORF whose function is uncertain. Material for sequencing was PBMCs or T cells enriched from blood (not recorded which). The origin of this receptor is a man in his fifties or sixties who had recovered from COVID-19. CDR3: CASSQWEEYSNQPQHF. As DNA, the CDR3 is TGCGCCAGCAGTCAATGGGAGGAGTATAGCAATCAGCCCCAGCATTTT.